A selection of T cell receptor beta chains follows, all from one sample in a study of shared clonotypes between healthy human individuals. Libraries were prepared by immunoSEQ multiplex PCR; TCRdb keeps only in-frame clonotypes and omits some of them. This sample has 2 million to 2.5 million clones, with approximately 95% found just once. Sequenced: naive CD8+ T cells sorted from blood. The origin of the receptors is a man between 18 and 35 years old in good health. Each CDR3 is given without its conserved first and last residue.

j_gene: TRBJ1-2
v_gene: TRBV7-9
CDR3aa: ASNQGSYGYT

j_gene: TRBJ1-2
v_gene: TRBV4-2
CDR3aa: ASSQDRQGAFYGYT

j_gene: TRBJ2-7
v_gene: TRBV7-9
CDR3aa: ASSPTGGDPRGYYEQY

j_gene: TRBJ2-3
v_gene: TRBV10-3
CDR3aa: AINKSPDSSTDTQY

j_gene: TRBJ1-5
v_gene: TRBV5-1
CDR3aa: ASSFSWGQPQH

j_gene: TRBJ2-7
v_gene: TRBV6-5
CDR3aa: ASSAQVGGSYEQY

j_gene: TRBJ2-1
v_gene: TRBV19
CDR3aa: ASSTGTDNEQF

j_gene: TRBJ2-7
v_gene: TRBV27
CDR3aa: ASSLQLAGSYEQY

j_gene: TRBJ1-1
v_gene: TRBV28
CDR3aa: ASSFAPGRTEAF

j_gene: TRBJ2-5
v_gene: TRBV2
CDR3aa: ASSELRGGQETQY

j_gene: TRBJ2-2
v_gene: TRBV28
CDR3aa: ASSLGGDTGELF

j_gene: TRBJ2-7
v_gene: TRBV11-2
CDR3aa: ASSTDSYEQY

j_gene: TRBJ2-5
v_gene: TRBV13
CDR3aa: ASSLESEVGGRETQY

j_gene: TRBJ2-7
v_gene: TRBV2
CDR3aa: ASSDIYEQY

j_gene: TRBJ2-5
v_gene: TRBV28
CDR3aa: ASNDSWETQY

j_gene: TRBJ2-1
v_gene: TRBV30
CDR3aa: AWSADPTSGHSEQF

j_gene: TRBJ2-5
v_gene: TRBV7-9
CDR3aa: ASSYSGGMETQY

j_gene: TRBJ1-3
v_gene: TRBV30
CDR3aa: AWSVLGMEHTIY

j_gene: TRBJ2-5
v_gene: TRBV5-1
CDR3aa: ASSRDFQETQY

j_gene: TRBJ2-7
v_gene: TRBV7-2
CDR3aa: ASSLVWESSYEQY

j_gene: TRBJ2-7
v_gene: TRBV11-2
CDR3aa: ASSSGYLSSYEQY

j_gene: TRBJ2-7
v_gene: TRBV27
CDR3aa: ASSHSAGEYPYEQY

j_gene: TRBJ2-7
v_gene: TRBV4-3
CDR3aa: ASSHGLGWGEQY

j_gene: TRBJ2-7
v_gene: TRBV14
CDR3aa: ASSQTLGLAVYEQY

j_gene: TRBJ1-4
v_gene: TRBV6-6
CDR3aa: ASSYLGATNEKLF

j_gene: TRBJ2-1
v_gene: TRBV6-5
CDR3aa: ASSYGGGSDEQF

j_gene: TRBJ2-1
v_gene: TRBV2
CDR3aa: ASSGGANEQF

j_gene: TRBJ1-6
v_gene: TRBV6-6
CDR3aa: ASTEAEGLPLH

j_gene: TRBJ2-1
v_gene: TRBV5-6
CDR3aa: ASSLNRGQSYNEQF

j_gene: TRBJ2-5
v_gene: TRBV4-3
CDR3aa: ASSQDWEGDETQY

j_gene: TRBJ1-6
v_gene: TRBV5-1
CDR3aa: ASSLDRGSPLH

j_gene: TRBJ2-1
v_gene: TRBV27
CDR3aa: ASSSSPGTGLYNEQF

j_gene: TRBJ1-1
v_gene: TRBV7-9
CDR3aa: ASSRGDSTEAF

j_gene: TRBJ2-1
v_gene: TRBV6-5
CDR3aa: ASSYSGTSYNEQF

j_gene: TRBJ2-1
v_gene: TRBV10-3
CDR3aa: ATLERASDEQF

j_gene: TRBJ1-1
v_gene: TRBV29-1
CDR3aa: SVLRMDSPEAF

j_gene: TRBJ2-1
v_gene: TRBV29-1
CDR3aa: SVEGTSGAASYNEQF

j_gene: TRBJ2-7
v_gene: TRBV19
CDR3aa: ASSIARLNEQY

j_gene: TRBJ2-1
v_gene: TRBV4-1
CDR3aa: ASSQERTPLFEQF

j_gene: TRBJ2-6
v_gene: TRBV11-2
CDR3aa: ASNSQLSGANVLT

j_gene: TRBJ2-1
v_gene: TRBV7-9
CDR3aa: ASSPPLASGRPDEQF

j_gene: TRBJ2-7
v_gene: TRBV19
CDR3aa: ASSIMGTHHEQY

j_gene: TRBJ2-7
v_gene: TRBV19
CDR3aa: ASSIGTGTGFSPYEQY

j_gene: TRBJ2-2
v_gene: TRBV28
CDR3aa: ASSFRVNTGELF

j_gene: TRBJ1-4
v_gene: TRBV6-6
CDR3aa: ASSTSPGAGEKLF

j_gene: TRBJ1-1
v_gene: TRBV6-1
CDR3aa: ASSEPGQGVGDTEAF

j_gene: TRBJ1-5
v_gene: TRBV7-9
CDR3aa: ASSLVPGQGFDNQPQH

j_gene: TRBJ1-2
v_gene: TRBV7-9
CDR3aa: ASSPGQGHGYT

j_gene: TRBJ2-1
v_gene: TRBV6-5
CDR3aa: ASTPGGGGFREQF

j_gene: TRBJ2-7
v_gene: TRBV28
CDR3aa: ASSFYTSGGYEQY

j_gene: TRBJ2-7
v_gene: TRBV6-5
CDR3aa: ASSWQRNYEQY